This TCR beta chain was identified during a study of blood T cell repertoires in COVID-19. Clones were read by immunoSEQ multiplex PCR, and TCRdb kept only the in-frame ones, dropping some. The profile covers roughly 150,000 clones, with around 90% appearing a single time and under 6% taken by the ten largest. V was trimmed by 6 bases and J by 2 bases, leaving 14 bases between them. This CDR3 is built from 15 residues. Germline V gene sequence: CDR1 SGHVS, CDR2 FNYEAQ. The clonotype originates from a human donor in a cohort sampled during active COVID-19. Source material: peripheral blood. V usage is TRBV7-6 and J usage is TRBJ1-5; D not resolved. The CDR3 DNA sequence: TGTGCCAGCAGTCTTACTGGTGGAGGCAATCAGCCCCAGCATTTT. Encoded protein: CASSLTGGGNQPQHF.